These 26 T cell receptor beta chains were all obtained from the same sample, sequenced in a study of cytomegalovirus exposure and HLA in healthy donors. Sequencing used immunoSEQ multiplex PCR; TCRdb keeps in-frame clones, though not all of them. The sample shows around 49,000 clones, around nine tenths of them seen only once. The specimen sequenced was PBMCs. The receptors derive from a man younger than 30 in good health and CMV-seronegative.

This chain connects TRBV4-1 to TRBJ2-1; 12 bases line up with TRBD2. Germline CDR1 MGHRA, CDR2 YSYEKL. Losses at the gene ends were 5 bases for V and 4 bases for J; bases not matched to a gene: 9. This CDR3 has 17 amino acids. The CDR3 here is CASSRSWTSGIYNEQFF. In DNA form, the CDR3 reads TGCGCCAGCAGCAGGAGCTGGACTAGCGGGATATACAATGAGCAGTTCTTC.

V is TRBV5-5 and J is TRBJ2-1; 12 bases fit TRBD1. CDR1 is SGHKS, CDR2 YYEKEE, per germline (reference sequence). The CDR3 is 16 amino acids. V was pared by 1 base and J by 6 bases, with 5 bases of the junction left unmatched. CDR3 protein: CASSLSWDRGLNEQFF. The CDR3 bases are TGTGCCAGCAGCTTGAGCTGGGACAGGGGGCTCAATGAGCAGTTCTTC.

The chain is built from TRBV13 and TRBJ2-7; 13 positions match TRBD2. Germline values: CDR1 PRHDT, CDR2 FYEKMQ (reference sequence). This CDR3 comprises 14 residues. Unmatched junction bases numbered 8, after V lost 5 bases and J lost 10 bases. The CDR3 region is CASSTSGRAAYQYF. The CDR3 DNA is TGTGCCAGCAGCACTAGCGGGAGGGCCGCCTATCAGTACTTC.

A note on this clone: An end of the junction differs from the germline gene, which may be a read error. The V and J genes are TRBV6-6 and TRBJ2-7; 8 nucleotides line up with TRBD1. Germline V gives CDR1 MNHNY, CDR2 SVGAGI (reference sequence). The CDR3 is made up of 15 amino acids. The CDR3 DNA reads as TGTGCCAGCAGTTCTCGGCAGGGGGCTTCCTCCGAGCAGTACTTC. As protein: CASSSRQGASSEQYF.

This sequence joins TRBV5-1 and TRBJ2-3; possible D gene TRBD2, 5 bases. Germline V gives CDR1 SGHRS, CDR2 YFSETQ. V lost 1 base, J lost 0 bases, and 9 bases lay in between. The CDR3 totals 15 residues. CDR3 coding DNA: TGCGCCAGCAGCTTGCTCAGCGGAAGCACAGATACGCAGTATTTT. It specifies CASSLLSGSTDTQYF.

This clone was seen just once. V and J are TRBV28 and TRBJ2-7, with 12 bases aligning to TRBD2. V lost 5 bases, J lost 3 bases, and 2 bases stayed unmatched. The CDR3 runs 14 residues. From germline, CDR1 is MDHEN and CDR2 SYDVKM. CDR3 residues: CASSQTSGSYEQYF. DNA of the CDR3: TGTGCCAGCAGTCAGACTAGCGGGAGCTACGAGCAGTACTTC. The full variable domain, completed using reference TRBV28 and TRBJ2-7, is DVKVTQSSRYLVKRTGEKVFLECVQDMDHENMFWYRQDPGLGLRLIYFSYDVKMKEKGDIPEGYSVSREKKERFSLILESASTNQTSMYLCASSQTSGSYEQYFGPGTRLTVT.

The chain uses TRBV11-3 and TRBJ2-3; the match to TRBD2 covers 8 bases. The CDR3 spans 16 residues. V was clipped by 5 bases and J by 1 base; unmatched bases: 8. Germline V lookup: CDR1 SGHNT, CDR2 YENEEA. This chain's CDR3 is CASSQGPGLGTDTQYF. The CDR3 nucleotides read TGTGCCAGCAGCCAGGGGCCGGGACTAGGCACAGATACGCAGTATTTT.

The chain recombines TRBV6-1 with TRBJ2-3, with no clear D. Trimming pared 9 bases from V and 0 bases from J, leaving 4 bases between. The germline V gene encodes CDR1 MNHNS and CDR2 SASEGT. The CDR3 covers 11 residues. DNA for the CDR3: TGTGCCAGTACTAGCACAGATACGCAGTATTTT. Protein sequence: CASTSTDTQYF.

The chain joins TRBV10-3 to TRBJ1-2; unclear D gene. Germline CDR1 and CDR2: ENHRY and SYGVKD. The CDR3 contains 15 residues. V was trimmed by 0 bases and J by 0 bases, leaving 8 bases between them. CDR3 nucleotide sequence: TGTGCCATCAGTGAGTCTTCGCTAGCTAACTATGGCTACACCTTC. Protein sequence: CAISESSLANYGYTF.

A word on this clone: Given the absence of the conserved phenylalanine or tryptophan at the CDR3 end, a read error is likely. Because the CDR3's place on the DNA is in doubt, the DNA is left out and the CDR3 is given as listed by TCRdb. The genes are TRBV28 and TRBJ1-2; whether TRBD1, the table's D call, matches the DNA was not checked. Termini included, the CDR3 measures 12 amino acids. CDR1 MDHEN and CDR2 SYDVKM come from the germline V gene. This CDR3 reads CASSRTGLLWRV.

V and J are TRBV19 and TRBJ1-5, with 11 nucleotides matching TRBD1. There are 15 residues in the CDR3. In germline, CDR1 is LNHDA, CDR2 SQIVND (reference sequence). The V segment lost 7 bases and the J segment 6 bases; nucleotides outside the gene matches: 8. The CDR3 sequence: CASKTGQGAFQPQHF. The CDR3 coding sequence is TGTGCCAGTAAGACCGGACAGGGGGCGTTTCAGCCCCAGCATTTT.

This chain links TRBV2 with TRBJ2-1; 13 positions agree with TRBD2. There are 16 residues in the CDR3. In germline, CDR1 is SNHLY, CDR2 FYNNEI. Trimming at V came to 4 bases and at J to 3 bases, leaving 3 bases not matched to a gene. The CDR3 here is CASSGLAGGFYNEQFF. The CDR3 DNA reads as TGTGCCAGCAGTGGACTAGCGGGAGGCTTCTACAATGAGCAGTTCTTC.

The chain carries TRBV5-6 and TRBJ2-1; TRBD1 matches 7 bases. There are 13 residues in the CDR3. Germline CDR1 and CDR2: SGHDT and YYEEEE. V trimming: 1 base; J trimming: 15 bases; junction bases outside the gene matches: 10. The CDR3 DNA reads TGTGCCAGCAGCTTGTTGGACGGGACAGCCTCGTTCTTC. Translated: CASSLLDGTASFF. The full variable domain, rest sourced from reference TRBV5-6 and TRBJ2-1, is DAGVTQSPTHLIKTRGQQVTLRCSPKSGHDTVSWYQQALGQGPQFIFQYYEEEERQRGNFPDRFSGHQFPNYSSELNVNALLLGDSALYLCASSLLDGTASFFGPGTRLTVL.

The chain is built from TRBV2 and TRBJ1-1, with D possibly TRBD1 on 5 matching bases. The V end lost 1 base, the J end lost 0 bases, and 9 bases lay between the germline ends. Germline-derived CDR1 and CDR2 are SNHLY and FYNNEI. CDR3 length: 15 amino acids. The CDR3 loop reads CASSEVGQLNTEAFF. CDR3 sequence (DNA): TGTGCCAGCAGTGAAGTGGGGCAGTTGAACACTGAAGCTTTCTTT.

This chain uses TRBV19 with TRBJ2-7; 12 bases match TRBD2. CDR1 is LNHDA, CDR2 SQIVND, per germline (reference sequence). The CDR3 covers 15 residues. V gave up 4 bases and J gave up 4 bases; unmatched junction bases: 5. The chain's CDR3 is CASSTRLAGVYEQYF. In nucleotides, the CDR3 is TGTGCCAGTAGTACACGACTAGCGGGAGTTTACGAGCAGTACTTC.

The rearrangement joins TRBV6-1 to TRBJ2-1; D call uncertain. CDR3 length: 13 amino acids. Trimming took 3 bases from V and 6 from J, leaving 9 bases between them. Germline assignment: CDR1 MNHNS and CDR2 SASEGT. The CDR3 spells CASSDWQANEQFF. DNA for the CDR3: TGTGCCAGCAGTGACTGGCAGGCCAATGAGCAGTTCTTC.

In its sample, this clone was seen once. CDR3 coding DNA: TGTGCCAGCAGCCCGACAGGGATTCCCGACAATGAGCAGTTCTTC. It codes for CASSPTGIPDNEQFF. V and J are TRBV27 and TRBJ2-1, with 7 positions matching TRBD1. The CDR3 sequence is 15 residues long. Trimming removed 6 bases from V and 5 bases from J; junction bases left unmatched: 10. CDR1 and CDR2 (germline): MNHEY, SMNVEV (reference sequence).

This clone was picked up one time. V usage is TRBV19 and J usage is TRBJ2-2, with a tentative D call TRBD2 (6 bases). Germline values: CDR1 LNHDA, CDR2 SQIVND (reference sequence). CDR3 length: 12 residues. V lost 10 bases and J lost 1, with 7 bases in between. CDR3 DNA: TGTGCCACGGGACTGAACACCGGGGAGCTGTTTTTT. Translating gives CATGLNTGELFF. The variable domain in full, with the rest retrieved from reference TRBV19 and TRBJ2-2, is DGGITQSPKYLFRKEGQNVTLSCEQNLNHDAMYWYRQDPGQGLRLIYYSQIVNDFQKGDIAEGYSVSREKKESFPLTVTSAQKNPTAFYLCATGLNTGELFFGEGSRLTVL.

This clone was detected only once. The CDR3: CASSFDRGADTQYF. CDR3 DNA: TGTGCCAGCTCATTCGACAGGGGCGCAGATACGCAGTATTTT. The rearrangement joins TRBV18 to TRBJ2-3; TRBD1 aligns across 8 bases. The trim removed 5 bases at V and 4 bases at J, leaving 5 bases unmatched. The length of the CDR3 is 14 residues. Germline V gives CDR1 KGHSH, CDR2 LQKENI.

This clone was picked up one time. The rearrangement links TRBV27 to TRBJ1-1, with D possibly TRBD1 on 5 matching bases. Between the trimmed V and J ends, which lost 4 bases and 6 bases, there was a span of 15 bases. The CDR3 contains 14 residues. Germline V CDR1 and CDR2: MNHEY, SMNVEV (reference sequence). The CDR3, as DNA: TGTGCCAGCAGTTCGATTGTTTGGGGCGCTGAAGCTTTCTTT. This encodes CASSSIVWGAEAFF.

This sequence joins TRBV10-3 and TRBJ1-4; D unresolved. The CDR3 totals 13 residues. Deletions cut 10 bases from V and 8 bases from J, with 17 bases between. CDR1 and CDR2 (germline): ENHRY, SYGVKD. In DNA form, the CDR3 reads TGTGCCACCTACGCGGTCCTTGGCGAAAAACTGTTTTTT. Translating it yields CATYAVLGEKLFF.

V is TRBV5-1 and J is TRBJ1-1; D may be TRBD1 (5 bases). This CDR3 has 15 residues. Germline V lookup: CDR1 SGHRS, CDR2 YFSETQ. V was shortened by 0 bases and J by 3 bases, with 12 bases between the two germline ends. The CDR3, as DNA: TGCGCCAGCAGCTTGGAGGGGAGGGTGGACACTGAAGCTTTCTTT. Its translation is CASSLEGRVDTEAFF.

This clone has just one count. The J gene is TRBJ2-1, the V gene TRBV27; 8 bases fit TRBD2. The CDR3 loop spans 14 amino acids. V shed 0 bases and J 10 bases; nucleotides not matched to a gene: 5. The germline CDR1 and CDR2 sequences are MNHEY and SMNVEV (reference sequence). CDR3 in DNA: TGTGCCAGCAGTTTATCCCCGGGGGGGTGGGAGCAGTTCTTC. Its translation: CASSLSPGGWEQFF.

This chain links TRBV5-1 with TRBJ2-1, with 10 nucleotides matching TRBD1. Losses at the gene ends were 5 bases for V and 3 bases for J; bases not matched to a gene: 2. Germline lookup yields CDR1 SGHRS and CDR2 YFSETQ. CDR3 length: 14 residues. As DNA, the CDR3 is TGCGCCAGCAGTTGGGACAGGGGCTACAATGAGCAGTTCTTC. Translation: CASSWDRGYNEQFF. The full variable domain, its missing parts supplied by reference TRBV5-1 and TRBJ2-1, is KAGVTQTPRYLIKTRGQQVTLSCSPISGHRSVSWYQQTPGQGLQFLFEYFSETQRNKGNFPGRFSGRQFSNSRSEMNVSTLELGDSALYLCASSWDRGYNEQFFGPGTRLTVL.

As to this clone: Within the sample, other DNA sequences also encode this same CDR3. The chain carries TRBV7-2 and TRBJ2-7, with 9 positions matching TRBD1. This CDR3 region has 15 residues. With V trimmed by 5 bases and J by 1 base, 6 bases remained unmatched. Germline-derived CDR1 and CDR2 are SGHTA and FQGNSA. The CDR3 DNA sequence: TGTGCCAGCAGCCGGAGCGGGACAGGGTCCTACGAGCAGTACTTC. The encoded protein is CASSRSGTGSYEQYF.

The chain links TRBV6-5 to TRBJ1-1; possibly TRBD1 for D (6 bases). The length of the CDR3 is 11 residues. The germline CDR1 and CDR2 sequences are MNHEY and SVGAGI. V shed 10 bases and J shed 4 bases, with 10 bases lying between them. CDR3 sequence (DNA): TGTGCCATAAAAGGGGGCACTGAAGCTTTCTTT. It is translated as CAIKGGTEAFF.